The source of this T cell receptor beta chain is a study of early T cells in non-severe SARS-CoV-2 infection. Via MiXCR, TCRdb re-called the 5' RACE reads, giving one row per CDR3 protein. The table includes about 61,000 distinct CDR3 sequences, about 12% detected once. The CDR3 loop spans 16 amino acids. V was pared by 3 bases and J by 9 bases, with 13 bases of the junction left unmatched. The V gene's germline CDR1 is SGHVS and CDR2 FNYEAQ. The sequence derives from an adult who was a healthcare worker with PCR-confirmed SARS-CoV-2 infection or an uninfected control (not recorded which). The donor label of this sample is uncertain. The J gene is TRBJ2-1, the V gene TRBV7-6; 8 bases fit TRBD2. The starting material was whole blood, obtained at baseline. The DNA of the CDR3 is TGTGCCAGCAGCTTGGACAGTAGCGGGGTCATGGGTGAGCAGTTCTTC. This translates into CASSLDSSGVMGEQFF.